Listed below are T cell receptor beta chains from one sample, sequenced in a study of blood T cell repertoires in COVID-19. Sequencing used immunoSEQ multiplex PCR; TCRdb keeps in-frame clones, though not all of them. This table has roughly 140,000 clones, 70% to 90% appearing once. The sequencing input was peripheral blood. These receptors were collected from a woman in her sixties or seventies with COVID-19, enrolled during active disease. The CDR3 runs from the conserved cysteine through the conserved F or W. Each record gives: CDR3 length, clone size, V gene, J gene, D gene, CDR3 DNA, CDR3 protein. The D gene is left open where the match is weak. Only part of the rows carry a size: once, few, many, or a class if the clone is expanded.

16	.	TRBV3-1/TRBV3-2	TRBJ1-1	.	TGTGCCAGCAGCCAAGACGGGCGGGGGATGAACACTGAAGCTTTCTTT	CASSQDGRGMNTEAFF
15	.	TRBV18	TRBJ1-1	.	TGTGCCAGCTCCCCAGACATAATCGGGGGGGTTGAAGCTTTCTTT	CASSPDIIGGVEAFF
17	once	TRBV9	TRBJ1-3	TRBD1	TGTGCCAGCAGCCCTTCCCCGGGACAGGGGATGGGAAACACCATATATTTT	CASSPSPGQGMGNTIYF
15	.	TRBV15	TRBJ2-1	TRBD2	TGTGCCACCAGCAGAGGCGGGAGCTTGTACAATGAGCAGTTCTTC	CATSRGGSLYNEQFF
18	.	TRBV6-2/TRBV6-3	TRBJ2-1	TRBD2	TGTGCCAGCAGCCTCTCAGTCCCAGCGGGGCTCTCCTACAATGAGCAGTTCTTC	CASSLSVPAGLSYNEQFF
14	.	TRBV25-1	TRBJ2-1	.	TGTGCCAGCAGCCCAGGGCACCAATGGGATGAGCAGTTCTTC	CASSPGHQWDEQFF
15	few	TRBV6-6	TRBJ1-5	TRBD1	TGTGCCAGCAGACCCGGACAGGATCGGAGTCAGCCCCAGCATTTT	CASRPGQDRSQPQHF
15	.	TRBV28	TRBJ1-5	TRBD1	TGTGCCAGCAGTTCGACAGGGATTAGCAATCAGCCCCAGCATTTT	CASSSTGISNQPQHF
18	.	TRBV18	TRBJ2-3	TRBD2	TGTGCCAGCTCACCTCTCCGGGTAGCGGGAGATATCTCAGATACGCAGTATTTT	CASSPLRVAGDISDTQYF
14	.	TRBV3-1/TRBV3-2	TRBJ2-1	.	TGTGCCAGCAGCCCCGGCCCGGGGTACAATGAGCAGTTCTTC	CASSPGPGYNEQFF
12	few	TRBV7-9	TRBJ1-2	.	TGTGCCAGCAGTCTAGCATCGGATGGCTACACCTTC	CASSLASDGYTF
15	.	TRBV5-1	TRBJ1-1	TRBD1	TGCGCCAGCAGCTGGAGGGACAGGAGGAACACTGAAGCTTTCTTT	CASSWRDRRNTEAFF
17	.	TRBV3-1/TRBV3-2	TRBJ1-1	TRBD1	TGTGCCAGCAGCCAGGGATTGACAGGGCCGACGAACACTGAAGCTTTCTTT	CASSQGLTGPTNTEAFF
16	few	TRBV19	TRBJ1-5	.	TGTGCCAGTAGTATAGATCAACCAGGTAGCAATCAGCCCCAGCATTTT	CASSIDQPGSNQPQHF
13	.	TRBV5-1	TRBJ1-2	.	TGCGCCAGCAGCTTGGAGGGGCACTATGGCTACACCTTC	CASSLEGHYGYTF
14	.	TRBV19	TRBJ1-1	.	TGTGCCAGTAGCTCACAGGGCTCGAACACTGAAGCTTTCTTT	CASSSQGSNTEAFF
17	once	TRBV7-3	TRBJ2-2	TRBD2	TGTGCCAGCAGCTTAACGCGGACTAGCGGGGGGATCGGGGAGCTGTTTTTT	CASSLTRTSGGIGELFF
14	.	TRBV11-1	TRBJ2-7	TRBD2	TGTGCCAGCAGCTTAGCGGGGACTACCTACGAGCAGTACTTC	CASSLAGTTYEQYF
13	.	TRBV2	TRBJ2-5	.	TGTGCCAGCAAGAGAGGCGCCTCGGAGACCCAGTACTTC	CASKRGASETQYF
13	once	TRBV18	TRBJ1-2	TRBD1	TGTGCCAGCTCACCAGACAGGGGGACTGGCTACACCTTC	CASSPDRGTGYTF
16	.	TRBV7-3	TRBJ1-1	.	TGTGCCAGCAGCTTAGCCCGGAGGGGGGGAGGAACTGAAGCTTTCTTT	CASSLARRGGGTEAFF
16	.	TRBV18	TRBJ1-4	TRBD1	TGTGCCAGCTCCCCCTTCGAGGGGGCCCTTAATGAAAAACTGTTTTTT	CASSPFEGALNEKLFF
15	.	TRBV5-8	TRBJ1-3	TRBD1	TGTGCCAGCAGCTTGCGCGGGACAGCGATAAACACCATATATTTT	CASSLRGTAINTIYF
18	.	TRBV5-1	TRBJ2-3	TRBD2	TGCGCCAGCAGCACTGTTGTTGTTGCTAGCGGGGGTTCAGATACGCAGTATTTT	CASSTVVVASGGSDTQYF
17	once	TRBV28	TRBJ1-2	TRBD1	TGTGCCAGCAGTTTCGCGTTAGGGACAGGGTCCAACTATGGCTACACCTTC	CASSFALGTGSNYGYTF
14	.	TRBV5-1	TRBJ1-1	.	TGCGCCAGCGGGGGAGGGACGTCAAACACTGAAGCTTTCTTT	CASGGGTSNTEAFF
15	.	TRBV6-5	TRBJ1-2	.	TGTGCCAGCAGTTACTCGGACAGTACTAACTATGGCTACACCTTC	CASSYSDSTNYGYTF
13	.	TRBV27	TRBJ1-6	.	TGTGCCAGCCGTAGGACACAAAACTCACCCCTCCACTTT	CASRRTQNSPLHF
15	.	TRBV7-8	TRBJ1-4	.	TGTGCCAGCAGTCCTAACAGGGCTTCTAATGAAAAACTGTTTTTT	CASSPNRASNEKLFF
17	.	TRBV18	TRBJ1-1	.	TGTGCCAGCTCACCACCGTCTACGGGGGGCGCAAACACTGAAGCTTTCTTT	CASSPPSTGGANTEAFF
15	once	TRBV20-1	TRBJ1-4	TRBD1	TGCAGTGCTAGTAGGACAGGGGTGAAAAACGAAAAACTGTTTTTT	CSASRTGVKNEKLFF